This T cell receptor (beta chain) appears in the sequencing data of a study of shared clonotypes between healthy human individuals. Sequencing used immunoSEQ multiplex PCR; TCRdb keeps in-frame clones, though not all of them. The sample records some 550,000 clones, almost 97% being singletons. V lost 2 bases, J lost 7 bases, and 6 bases stayed unmatched. Looked up from germline, CDR1 is MNHEY and CDR2 is SMNVEV (reference sequence). The CDR3 loop spans 17 amino acids. The clonotype comes from a woman younger than 45 in good health. The chain employs TRBV27 and TRBJ2-3, with 16 bases fitting TRBD2. The source material was naive CD4+ T cells sorted from blood. Subset indicated: CD45RA+ positively selected. Here the CDR3 DNA reads TGTGCCAGCAGTTTAGGGGGGGGACTAGCGGGAGGGAATACGCAGTATTTT. This sequence encodes CASSLGGGLAGGNTQYF.